The present entry profiles one T cell receptor (beta chain) with its context. The record originates from a study of T cell responses to AZD1222 COVID-19 vaccine. The data were produced by immunoSEQ multiplex PCR, yet TCRdb's version contains in-frame clones alone and is incomplete. The table shows fewer than 120,000 clones, with under 95% occurring only once. The CDR3 totals 11 residues. Per the germline V gene, CDR1 is SGHVS and CDR2 is FQNEAQ. V shed 3 bases and J shed 9 bases, with 8 bases lying between them. The sequence came from an adult in good health. J is TRBJ1-2 and V is TRBV7-8; D is possibly TRBD1 (6 bases). The sample here was peripheral blood, taken on day 0 of AZD1222 vaccination. CDR3 nucleotide sequence: TGTGCCAGCAGCTTCAGGGGAAGCTACACCTTC. Amino acids: CASSFRGSYTF. Together with reference TRBV7-8 and TRBJ1-2, the CDR3 gives the full variable domain: GAGVSQSPRYKVAKRGQDVALRCDPISGHVSLFWYQQALGQGPEFLTYFQNEAQLDKSGLPSDRFFAERPEGSVSTLKIQRTQQEDSAVYLCASSFRGSYTFGSGTRLTVV.